This T cell receptor (beta chain) was identified during a study of blood T cell repertoires in COVID-19. Study-level information: Whether acute or convalescent, the COVID-19 samples came from the United States, Italy and Spain.

Trimming pared 5 bases from V and 4 bases from J, leaving 9 bases between. The CDR3 runs 14 residues. Germline CDR1 MNHEY, CDR2 SVGAGI. Sequenced by immunoSEQ multiplex PCR; TCRdb stores in-frame clones only, minus some. The table shows 90,000 to 150,000 clones, with roughly 76% occurring only once. Material for sequencing was peripheral blood. The chain combines TRBV6-5 with TRBJ1-6; D is possibly TRBD1 (5 bases). The TCR originated in a human donor in a cohort sampled during active COVID-19. DNA for the CDR3: TGTGCCAGCAGTACGACAGTATATAATTCACCCCTCCACTTT. Translation gives CASSTTVYNSPLHF.